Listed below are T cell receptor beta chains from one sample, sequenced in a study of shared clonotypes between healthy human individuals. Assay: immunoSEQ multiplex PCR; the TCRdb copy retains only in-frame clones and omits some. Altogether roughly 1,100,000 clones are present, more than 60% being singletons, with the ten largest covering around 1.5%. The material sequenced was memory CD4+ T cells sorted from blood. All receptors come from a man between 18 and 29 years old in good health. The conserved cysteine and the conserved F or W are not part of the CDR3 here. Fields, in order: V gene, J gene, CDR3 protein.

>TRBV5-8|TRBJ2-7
ASSYEQY
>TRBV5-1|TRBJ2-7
ASSLALTNSYEQY
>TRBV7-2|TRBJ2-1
ASSLSDIHEQF
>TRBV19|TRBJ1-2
ASSPLPGQGARGT
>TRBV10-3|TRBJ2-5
AISDQDRPGETQY
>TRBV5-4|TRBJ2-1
ASSFLGLAVYNEQF
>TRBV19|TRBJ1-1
ASSMVGTGNTEAF
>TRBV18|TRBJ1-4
ASSPPNSVDSSNEKLF
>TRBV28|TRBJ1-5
ASKDRASNQPQH
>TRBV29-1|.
SSKDNSYEQY
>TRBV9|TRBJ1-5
ASSTNPGTGQPQH
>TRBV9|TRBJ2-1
ASSVGSGDEQF
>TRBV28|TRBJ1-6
ASSLGWDGSPLH
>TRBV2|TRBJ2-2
ASRQLAGLGTGELF
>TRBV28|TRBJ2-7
ASSTGITYEQY
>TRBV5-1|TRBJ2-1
ASTPDPVLGQF
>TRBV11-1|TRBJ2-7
ASSSPGQGPEQY
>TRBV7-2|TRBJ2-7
ASSSGTSGVREQY
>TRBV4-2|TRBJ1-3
ASSQAGPGNTIY
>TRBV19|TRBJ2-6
ASREQGTGANVLT
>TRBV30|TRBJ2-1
AWSDGRKGNEQF
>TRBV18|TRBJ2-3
ASSPPRATDTQY
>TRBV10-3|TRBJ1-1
AISRDRDATEAF
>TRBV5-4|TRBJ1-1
ASSLDRVGVMNTEAF
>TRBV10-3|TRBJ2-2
AISSAPGQGAVGELF
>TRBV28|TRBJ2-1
ASSTGSPYNEQF
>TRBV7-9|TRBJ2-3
ASSLDARADTQY
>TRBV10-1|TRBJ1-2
ASRGESNYGYT
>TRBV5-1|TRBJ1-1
ASSANSLGGNTEAF
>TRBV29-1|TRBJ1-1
SVSAAMNTEAF
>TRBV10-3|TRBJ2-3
AISPTGPTDTQY
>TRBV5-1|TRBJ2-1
ASSPTDAREVQF
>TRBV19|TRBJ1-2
ASSLDIRYGYT
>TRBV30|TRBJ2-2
AWSRQGATGELF
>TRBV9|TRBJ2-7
ASSSGLAGWEQY
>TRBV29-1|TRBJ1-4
SVQGAPEKLF
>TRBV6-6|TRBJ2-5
ASSYQNAETQY
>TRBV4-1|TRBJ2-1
ASSRGRTSGYNEQF
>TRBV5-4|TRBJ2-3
ASSLATRMGTDTQY
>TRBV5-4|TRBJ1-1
ASSLGGPGQGIWTEAF
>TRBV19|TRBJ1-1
ASTSGTGETEAF
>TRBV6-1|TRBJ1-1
ASGGRTGYTKAF
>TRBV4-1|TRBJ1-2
ASSPTGAGANYGYT
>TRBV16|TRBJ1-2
ASSQSTGTGYT
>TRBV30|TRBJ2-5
AWSSGLGGYETQY
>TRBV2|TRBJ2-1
ASTRDSSYNEQF
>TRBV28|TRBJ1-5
ASTRGQGRGPQH
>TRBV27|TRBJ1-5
ASRIPREENQPQH
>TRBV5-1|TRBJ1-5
ASSSSIDQPQH